This T cell receptor beta chain comes out of a study of T cell responses to AZD1222 COVID-19 vaccine. Study results and caveats: The donors showed a predominance of white British ancestry and of females, with possible underestimation of clonal diversity.

Method: immunoSEQ multiplex PCR; TCRdb's copy keeps in-frame clones and lacks some. Among about 120,000 clones, over 75% were seen once, and the ten largest hold 4% to 4.5%. V lost 0 bases and J lost 8, with 6 bases in between. The CDR3 is made up of 13 amino acids. Germline CDR1 is SGHNT and CDR2 is YYREEE (reference sequence). Concerning this clone: Its antigen is undetermined.

This receptor was taken from an adult who received the MenACWY meningococcal vaccine as a control. The source material was peripheral blood, sampled 28 days after the second dose of the MenACWY control vaccine. The chain is built from TRBV5-4 and TRBJ1-6, with no clear D. The CDR3 nucleotides read TGTGCCAGCAGCTTGGTCGGGGATTCACCCCTCCACTTT. Its translation: CASSLVGDSPLHF.